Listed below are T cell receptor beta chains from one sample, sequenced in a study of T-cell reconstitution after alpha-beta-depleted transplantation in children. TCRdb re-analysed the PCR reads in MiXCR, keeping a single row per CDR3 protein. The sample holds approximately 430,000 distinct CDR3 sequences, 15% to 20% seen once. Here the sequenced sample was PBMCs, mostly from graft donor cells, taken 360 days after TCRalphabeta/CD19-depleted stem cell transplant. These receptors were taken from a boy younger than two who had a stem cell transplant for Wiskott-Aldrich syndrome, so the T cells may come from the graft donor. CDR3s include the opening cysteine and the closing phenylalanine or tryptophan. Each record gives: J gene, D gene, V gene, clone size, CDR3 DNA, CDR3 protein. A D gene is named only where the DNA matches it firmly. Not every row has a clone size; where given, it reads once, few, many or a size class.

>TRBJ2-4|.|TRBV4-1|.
TGCGCCAGCAGCCAAAGGTCTTCGGGGGATTACAAAAACATTCAGTACTTC
CASSQRSSGDYKNIQYF
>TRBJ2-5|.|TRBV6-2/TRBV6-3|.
TGTGCCAGCAGATACCGCGTTCAAGAGACCCAGTACTTC
CASRYRVQETQYF
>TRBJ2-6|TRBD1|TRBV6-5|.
TGTGCCAGCAGTTACTCGACTGGGACAGGGGGAACTGGGGCCAACGTCCTGACTTTC
CASSYSTGTGGTGANVLTF
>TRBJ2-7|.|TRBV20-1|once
TGCAGTGCTAGATGGTGGGCCGGTTTGACCTACGAGCAGTACTTC
CSARWWAGLTYEQYF
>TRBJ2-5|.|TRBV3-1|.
TGTGCCAGCAGCCAAGATAGAACAGGGATAGAGACCCAGTACTTC
CASSQDRTGIETQYF
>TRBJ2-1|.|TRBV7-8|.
TGTGCCAGCAGCCGACTCTCCACTTACTCCAGCTCCTACAATGAGCAGTTCTTC
CASSRLSTYSSSYNEQFF
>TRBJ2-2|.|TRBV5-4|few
TGTGCCAGCAGTTTTGGACATGCCGGGGAGCTGTTTTTT
CASSFGHAGELFF
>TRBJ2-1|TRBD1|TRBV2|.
TGTGCCAGCAGTGAAGCCAGACAGGGCCACAATGAGCAGTTCTTC
CASSEARQGHNEQFF
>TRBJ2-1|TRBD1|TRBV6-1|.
TGTGCCAGCAGTCTTGGGACAGGGGGCTTTAATGAGCAGTTCTTC
CASSLGTGGFNEQFF
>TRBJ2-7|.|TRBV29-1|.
TGCAGCGTTGACGCGTCCGGCGGGGAGCAGTACTTC
CSVDASGGEQYF
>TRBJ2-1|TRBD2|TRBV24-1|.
TGTGCCACCAGTGATGGGGCTAGCGGGAGATTTAACAATGAGCAGTTCTTC
CATSDGASGRFNNEQFF
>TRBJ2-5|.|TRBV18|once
TGTGCCAGCTCACACGGTATAGTCGGAGAGACCCAGTACTTC
CASSHGIVGETQYF
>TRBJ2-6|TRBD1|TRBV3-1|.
TGTGCCAGCAGGCCCAGACAGGGGAGAATTTCTGGGGCCAACGTCCTGACTTTC
CASRPRQGRISGANVLTF
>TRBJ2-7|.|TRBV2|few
TGTGCCAGCAGTGATGGCCTAACTAGTCTCTACGAGCAGTACTTC
CASSDGLTSLYEQYF
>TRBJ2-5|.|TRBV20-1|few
TGCAGTGCTAGGAGCTCCCCACAAGAGACCCAGTACTTC
CSARSSPQETQYF
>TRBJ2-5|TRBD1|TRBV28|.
TGTGCCAGCAGTTCGAGACAGGGAGCCCATGGGGAGACCCAGTACTTC
CASSSRQGAHGETQYF
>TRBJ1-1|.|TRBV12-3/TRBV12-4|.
TGTGCCAGCAGTTTAGTCGCCAGTGGCACTGAAGCTTTCTTT
CASSLVASGTEAFF
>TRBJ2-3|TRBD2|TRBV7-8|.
TGTGCCAGCAGCCTACCCGGGACATCCCAGCGGGGGGCCACAGATACGCAGTATTTT
CASSLPGTSQRGATDTQYF
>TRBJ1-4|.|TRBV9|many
TGTGCCAGCAGCGCCAGGAGTAATGAAAAACTGTTTTTT
CASSARSNEKLFF
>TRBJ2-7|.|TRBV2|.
TGTGCCTCAGCAGGGGTCTACGAGCAGTACTTC
CASAGVYEQYF
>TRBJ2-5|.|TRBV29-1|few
TGCAGCGTTGTACCGAGCCAAGAGACCCAGTACTTC
CSVVPSQETQYF
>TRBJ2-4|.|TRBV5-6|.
TGTGCCAGCAGCTCTAGAAACATTCAGTACTTC
CASSSRNIQYF
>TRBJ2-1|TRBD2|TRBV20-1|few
TGCAGTGCTAGAGCGACTGGACTAGCCTCGGGAAATGAGCAGTTCTTC
CSARATGLASGNEQFF
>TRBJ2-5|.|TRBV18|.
TGTGCCAGCTCACCACCGGTAGGGTCTGGGGAGACCCAGTACTTC
CASSPPVGSGETQYF
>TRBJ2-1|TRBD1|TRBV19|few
TGTGCCAGTAGTATTCTGATCAGGGGGCCGATGGAACACAATGAGCAGTTCTTC
CASSILIRGPMEHNEQFF
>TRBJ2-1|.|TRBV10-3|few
TGTGCCATCAGTGAGTCGGACGACACCTACAATGAGCAGTTCTTC
CAISESDDTYNEQFF
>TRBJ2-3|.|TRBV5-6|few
TGTGCCAGCAGCTTCGTGGGGTGGACAGATACGCAGTATTTT
CASSFVGWTDTQYF
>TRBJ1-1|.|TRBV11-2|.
TGTGCCAGCAGCCCAGACGAGGGGGGAGCTCTCTTT
CASSPDEGGALF
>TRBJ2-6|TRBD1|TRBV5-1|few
TGCGCCAGCAGCTTGGGGCCAGGGGGCTCCTCTGGGGCCAACGTCCTGACTTTC
CASSLGPGGSSGANVLTF
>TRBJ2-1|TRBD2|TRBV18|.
TGTGCCAGCTCGCCAGTAGCGGGAGTATGGTACAATGAGCAGTTCTTC
CASSPVAGVWYNEQFF
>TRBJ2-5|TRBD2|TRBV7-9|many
TGTGCCAGCAGCTCGGGACTAACCCCAATGGAGACCCAGTACTTC
CASSSGLTPMETQYF
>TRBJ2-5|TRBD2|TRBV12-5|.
TGTGCTAGTGGTTTGGCTCACCCGCGGGGGCGGGAGGTGTTGGAGACCCAGTACTTC
CASGLAHPRGREVLETQYF
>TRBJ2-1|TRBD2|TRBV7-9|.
TGTGCCAGCAGCTTCCGACTAGCGGAGCACAATGAGCAGTTCTTC
CASSFRLAEHNEQFF
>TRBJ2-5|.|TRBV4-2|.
TGTGCCAGCAGCCAAGATCGAAACAGGGAGACCCAGTACTTC
CASSQDRNRETQYF